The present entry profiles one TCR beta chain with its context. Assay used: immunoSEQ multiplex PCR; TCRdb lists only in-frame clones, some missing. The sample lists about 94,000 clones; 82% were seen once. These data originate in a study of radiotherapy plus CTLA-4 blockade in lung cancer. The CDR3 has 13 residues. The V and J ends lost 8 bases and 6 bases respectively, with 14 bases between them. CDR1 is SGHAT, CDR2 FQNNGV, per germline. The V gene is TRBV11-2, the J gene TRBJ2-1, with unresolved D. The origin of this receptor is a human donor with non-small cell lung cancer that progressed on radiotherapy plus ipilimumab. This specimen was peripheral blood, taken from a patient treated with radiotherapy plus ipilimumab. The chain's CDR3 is CASRDQFGNEQFF. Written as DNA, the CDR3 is TGTGCCAGCCGCGATCAGTTCGGCAATGAGCAGTTCTTC.